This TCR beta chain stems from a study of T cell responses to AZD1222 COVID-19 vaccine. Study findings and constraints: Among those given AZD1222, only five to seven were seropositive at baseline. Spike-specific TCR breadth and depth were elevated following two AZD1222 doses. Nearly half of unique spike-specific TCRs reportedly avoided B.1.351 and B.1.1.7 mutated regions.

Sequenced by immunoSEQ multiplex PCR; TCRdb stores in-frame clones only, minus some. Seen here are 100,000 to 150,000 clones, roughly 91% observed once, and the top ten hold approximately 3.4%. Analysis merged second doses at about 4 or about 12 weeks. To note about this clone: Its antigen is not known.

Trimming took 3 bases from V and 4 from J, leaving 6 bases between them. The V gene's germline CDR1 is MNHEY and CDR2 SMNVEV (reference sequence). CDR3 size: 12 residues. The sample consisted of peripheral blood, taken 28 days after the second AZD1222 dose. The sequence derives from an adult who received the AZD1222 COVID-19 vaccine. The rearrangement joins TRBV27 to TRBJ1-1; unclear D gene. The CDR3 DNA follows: TGTGCCAGCAGTTTGGACGGCACTGAAGCTTTCTTT. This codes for CASSLDGTEAFF.